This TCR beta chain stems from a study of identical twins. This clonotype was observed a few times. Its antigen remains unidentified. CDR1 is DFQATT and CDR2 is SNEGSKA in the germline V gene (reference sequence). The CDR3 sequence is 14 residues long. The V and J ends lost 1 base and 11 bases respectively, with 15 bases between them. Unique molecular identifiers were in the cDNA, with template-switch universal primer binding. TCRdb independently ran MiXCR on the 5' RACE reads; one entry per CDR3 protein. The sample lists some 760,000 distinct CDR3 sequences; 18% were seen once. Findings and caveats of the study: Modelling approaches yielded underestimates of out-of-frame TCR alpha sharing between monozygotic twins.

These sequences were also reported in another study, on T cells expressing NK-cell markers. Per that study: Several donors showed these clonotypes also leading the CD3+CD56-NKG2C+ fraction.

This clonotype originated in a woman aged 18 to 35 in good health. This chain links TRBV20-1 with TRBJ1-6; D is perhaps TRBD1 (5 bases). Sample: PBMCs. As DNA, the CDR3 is TGCAGTGCTAGAGTAGAGGGGCCTGGGACACCCCTCCACTTT. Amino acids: CSARVEGPGTPLHF.